This T cell receptor (beta chain) was recorded in a study of T cell therapy after organ transplantation. This table comes from immunoSEQ multiplex PCR, and its TCRdb copy is limited to in-frame clones, with some not included. The sample has some 47,000 clones; approximately 94% are singletons. Note on this clone: Its antigen remains unknown.

Germline lookup yields CDR1 LNHNV and CDR2 YYDKDF (reference sequence). The J segment lost 1 base and the V segment lost 1 base, leaving 9 bases of the junction unmatched. CDR3 length: 18 amino acids. The sequencing used CD8+ T cells from blood, collected before autologous CMV-specific T cell therapy. This receptor was obtained from a human patient who had received a solid organ transplant and had CMV disease. The rearrangement links TRBV15 to TRBJ2-3, with 9 bases matching TRBD2. CDR3 amino acids: CATSRVPVAGEGTDTQYF. The CDR3 DNA sequence: TGTGCCACCAGCAGAGTACCCGTAGCGGGAGAAGGCACAGATACGCAGTATTTT.